What follows are 8 T cell receptor beta chains derived from one specimen sequenced in a study of blood T cell repertoires in COVID-19. Using immunoSEQ multiplex PCR, the repertoire was profiled, and TCRdb retains in-frame clones only, with some absent. The sample records tens of thousands of clones, 85% being singletons. The source material was peripheral blood. These receptors were collected from a human donor in a cohort sampled during active COVID-19.

The V call is TRBV3-1 (or the pseudogene TRBV3-2), the J call TRBJ2-7, with 7 bases identical to TRBD1. There are 14 residues in the CDR3. Germline V CDR1 and CDR2: LGHDT, YNNKEL (reference sequence). J lost 0 bases, V lost 1 base, and 0 bases had no gene match. The CDR3 DNA reads TGTGCCAGCAGCCAAGGACAGGGCTCCTACGAGCAGTACTTC. Encoded protein: CASSQGQGSYEQYF.

J is TRBJ1-5 and V is TRBV23-1; possibly TRBD1 for D (5 bases). TRBV23-1 is an ORF for which the function is uncertain. This CDR3 comprises 14 residues. Trimming cost V 6 bases and J 5 bases, with 14 bases left between them. In DNA form, the CDR3 reads TGCGCCAGCAGAAGGGGCAGGGTGGATCAGCCCCAGCATTTT. It is translated as CASRRGRVDQPQHF.

The CDR3 coding sequence is TGTGCCAGCAGCTTAGGGTCGGGGAGCTATGGCTACACCTTC. Protein: CASSLGSGSYGYTF. The chain combines TRBV7-8 with TRBJ1-2, with D uncertain. Per germline, CDR1 SGHVS and CDR2 FQNEAQ. This CDR3 is 14 amino acids long. V gave up 1 base and J gave up 4 bases, with 10 bases separating them. The whole variable domain, filled in from reference TRBV7-8 and TRBJ1-2, reads GAGVSQSPRYKVAKRGQDVALRCDPISGHVSLFWYQQALGQGPEFLTYFQNEAQLDKSGLPSDRFFAERPEGSVSTLKIQRTQQEDSAVYLCASSLGSGSYGYTFGSGTRLTVV.

The chain couples TRBV6-2 or TRBV6-3 to TRBJ1-5; TRBD1 aligns across 7 bases. CDR3 length equals 18 residues. The V gene's germline CDR1 is MNHEY and CDR2 SVGEGT. V lost 0 bases, J lost 1 base, and 9 bases stayed unmatched. In DNA form, the CDR3 reads TGTGCCAGCAGTTACTCCTTCCGGAGGGGGCTGAGCAATCAGCCCCAGCATTTT. It specifies CASSYSFRRGLSNQPQHF.

V usage is TRBV2 and J usage is TRBJ1-1; no clear D. The germline gives CDR1 SNHLY, CDR2 FYNNEI. Trimming removed 1 base at V and 0 bases at J, with 9 bases between. This CDR3 spans 15 amino acids. CDR3 loop: CASSEVWPMNTEAFF. The CDR3 DNA reads TGTGCCAGCAGTGAAGTGTGGCCCATGAACACTGAAGCTTTCTTT.

The chain combines TRBV5-1 with TRBJ2-3; 8 nucleotides line up with TRBD1. Germline V lookup: CDR1 SGHRS, CDR2 YFSETQ. The CDR3 loop spans 15 amino acids. Trimming removed 4 bases from V and 2 bases from J; junction bases left unmatched: 6. The CDR3 nucleotides are TGCGCCAGCAGCACACAGGGGGAAGCCACAGATACGCAGTATTTT. It codes for CASSTQGEATDTQYF.

V gene TRBV11-2 combines with J gene TRBJ2-3, with 7 bases identical to TRBD2. Germline V lookup: CDR1 SGHAT, CDR2 FQNNGV. The V gene end was trimmed by 3 bases and the J gene end by 4 bases; junction bases not matched to a gene: 7. This CDR3 has 15 residues. CDR3 amino acids: CASSLRGRDSDTQYF. The CDR3 DNA sequence: TGTGCCAGCAGCTTGCGCGGGAGAGATTCAGATACGCAGTATTTT.

The rearrangement uses TRBV7-8 and TRBJ1-6, with D possibly TRBD1 on 6 matching bases. Per germline, CDR1 SGHVS and CDR2 FQNEAQ. The CDR3 runs to 15 residues. Trimming pared 5 bases from V and 3 bases from J, leaving 11 bases between. CDR3 bases: TGTGCCAGCAGCCCCACGGACAGCTATAATTCACCCCTCCACTTT. Its protein product is CASSPTDSYNSPLHF.